Listed below are T cell receptor beta chains from one sample, sequenced in a study of shared clonotypes between healthy human individuals. Libraries were prepared by immunoSEQ multiplex PCR; TCRdb keeps only in-frame clonotypes and omits some of them. The sample yields more than 2,000,000 clones, just over 90% seen once. Sequencing used naive CD4+ T cells sorted from blood. All receptors derive from a man younger than 35 in good health. CDR3s include the opening cysteine and the closing phenylalanine or tryptophan. A D gene is named only where the DNA matches it firmly. A clone size is listed for some rows: how often the clone was seen (once, few, many), or a class if it is expanded.

CDR3 protein	CDR3 DNA	V gene	CDR3 length	D gene	clone size	J gene
CASSSPGSEQFF	TGTGCCAGCAGTAGTCCCGGGAGTGAGCAGTTCTTC	TRBV27	12	.	once	TRBJ2-1
CASGLLTGDTEAFF	TGTGCTAGTGGTTTGCTGACGGGTGACACTGAAGCTTTCTTT	TRBV12-5	14	.	.	TRBJ1-1
CASSYSGGLETQYF	TGTGCCAGCAGTTACTCCGGGGGATTGGAGACCCAGTACTTC	TRBV6-6	14	.	once	TRBJ2-5
CASRGRDKYSNQPQHF	TGTGCCAGCAGGGGCCGGGACAAATATAGCAATCAGCCCCAGCATTTT	TRBV2	16	.	.	TRBJ1-5
CASSRQGVNEKLFF	TGTGCCAGCAGCCGGCAGGGAGTTAATGAAAAACTGTTTTTT	TRBV28	14	.	once	TRBJ1-4
CASSGWLGMGKTQYF	TGTGCCAGCAGTGGGTGGCTAGGGATGGGCAAGACCCAGTACTTC	TRBV6-1	15	.	.	TRBJ2-5
CASSPQGWGTEAFF	TGTGCCAGCTCACCACAGGGGTGGGGCACTGAAGCTTTCTTT	TRBV18	14	.	.	TRBJ1-1
CASSLRLAKNIQYF	TGTGCCAGCAGTCTGAGGCTAGCCAAAAACATTCAGTACTTC	TRBV28	14	.	.	TRBJ2-4
CASSSPYEQYF	TGTGCCAGCAGTTCGCCCTACGAGCAGTACTTC	TRBV28	11	.	few	TRBJ2-7
CASSYSGGDRYYEQYF	TGTGCCAGCAGTTACTCGGGAGGCGATCGGTACTACGAGCAGTACTTC	TRBV7-9	16	TRBD2	.	TRBJ2-7
CASREQGIKSPLHF	TGTGCCAGCAGGGAACAGGGGATCAAGTCACCCCTCCACTTT	TRBV27	14	TRBD1	.	TRBJ1-6
CASSLEHTFDEQFF	TGCGCCAGCAGCTTGGAACACACGTTCGATGAGCAGTTCTTC	TRBV5-1	14	.	.	TRBJ2-1